The 28 T cell receptor beta chains reported below all come from one sample, sequenced in a study of CD8+ T cells in alopecia areata. Once RNA had been extracted, it was reverse transcribed into cDNA to act as the sequencing template. Method: immunoSEQ multiplex PCR; TCRdb's copy keeps in-frame clones and lacks some. The sample holds hundreds of thousands of clones, less than 80% seen once. Sequencing was performed on CD4+ T cells sorted from blood, taken at week 0. Receptor source: a human donor with alopecia areata.

As for this clone: The same CDR3 can be traced to other DNA sequences in this sample. The chain combines TRBV7-2 with TRBJ2-3; no clear D. Germline CDR1 is SGHTA and CDR2 is FQGNSA. Trimming removed 5 bases at V and 2 bases at J, with 5 bases between. The CDR3 runs to 12 residues. The CDR3: CASSRDTDTQYF. DNA for the CDR3: TGTGCCAGCAGCCGTGACACAGATACGCAGTATTTT. The whole variable domain, remainder taken from reference TRBV7-2 and TRBJ2-3, is GAGVSQSPSNKVTEKGKDVELRCDPISGHTALYWYRQSLGQGLEFLIYFQGNSAPDKSGLPSDRFSAERTGGSVSTLTIQRTQQEDSAVYLCASSRDTDTQYFGPGTRLTVL.

This clone was recorded a few times. The chain joins TRBV5-6 to TRBJ2-7; the D is unclear. The CDR3 loop spans 11 amino acids. V lost 2 bases and J lost 6, with 6 bases in between. Germline assignment: CDR1 SGHDT and CDR2 YYEEEE. The CDR3 is CASSLRGEQYF. The CDR3 DNA sequence: TGTGCCAGCAGCTTAAGAGGCGAGCAGTACTTC.

The rearrangement links TRBV18 to TRBJ2-3, with D perhaps TRBD1 or TRBD2 (6 bases each). CDR1 KGHSH and CDR2 LQKENI come from the germline V gene. Deletions cut 6 bases from V and 9 bases from J, with 10 bases between. CDR3 length: 11 residues. DNA of the CDR3: TGTGCCAGCTCGCGGGACAACACGCAGTATTTT. Translated: CASSRDNTQYF. Variable domain in full (rest from reference TRBV18 and TRBJ2-3): NAGVMQNPRHLVRRRGQEARLRCSPMKGHSHVYWYRQLPEEGLKFMVYLQKENIIDESGMPKERFSAEFPKEGPSILRIQQVVRGDSAAYFCASSRDNTQYFGPGTRLTVL.

The chain uses TRBV30 and TRBJ2-5; 7 bases are shared with TRBD2. The CDR3 totals 14 residues. The V and J ends lost 5 bases and 3 bases, in that order; junction bases with no gene match: 9. Germline CDR1 and CDR2: GTSNPN and SVGIG (reference sequence). CDR3 in DNA: TGTGCCTGGGACCCAGTGGGGGGGGAAGAGACCCAGTACTTC. It is translated as CAWDPVGGEETQYF.

The chain couples TRBV11-2 to TRBJ1-3, with D possibly matching TRBD1 (5 bases). The CDR3 runs to 15 residues. The ends were cut back, 1 base at V and 2 bases at J, with 9 bases in the middle. CDR1 and CDR2 (germline): SGHAT, FQNNGV. The CDR3 coding sequence is TGTGCCAGCAGCTTAGGAGTGACAGCTGGAAACACCATATATTTT. Amino acid sequence: CASSLGVTAGNTIYF.

The rearrangement uses TRBV2 and TRBJ2-3, with 7 nucleotides matching TRBD1. After removal of 8 bases from V and 0 bases from J, the junction contained 5 bases not matched to a gene. The CDR3 sequence is 14 residues long. Germline assignment: CDR1 SNHLY and CDR2 FYNNEI. The CDR3 loop reads CASDRATSTDTQYF. The DNA of the CDR3 is TGTGCCAGCGACAGGGCAACGAGCACAGATACGCAGTATTTT.

This clone occurred once. The chain couples TRBV6-5 to TRBJ2-2; maybe TRBD1 (5 bases). Trimming shortened V by 6 bases and J by 5 bases, and 16 bases separated the two germline ends. Per germline, CDR1 MNHEY and CDR2 SVGAGI. This CDR3 is 15 amino acids long. CDR3 DNA: TGTGCCAGCAGACGCGGCGCAGGGCGAACCGGGGAGCTGTTTTTT. It encodes CASRRGAGRTGELFF.

CDR3 region: CSVDTRVQETQYF. The CDR3 nucleotides are TGCAGCGTTGACACTAGGGTTCAAGAGACCCAGTACTTC. This chain joins TRBV29-1 and TRBJ2-5, with D possibly TRBD2 on 5 matching bases. CDR3 length: 13 amino acids. V was clipped by 3 bases and J by 2 bases, with 10 bases between them. The germline V gene has CDR1 SQVTM and CDR2 ANQGSEA.

This clone was counted a few times. The chain recombines TRBV5-1 with TRBJ1-2, with 10 bases fitting TRBD1. CDR3 length equals 15 residues. Looked up from germline, CDR1 is SGHRS and CDR2 is YFSETQ. J lost 5 bases, V lost 2 bases, and 6 bases had no gene match. The CDR3 sequence: CASSFYLDRGYGYTF. In DNA form, the CDR3 reads TGCGCCAGCAGCTTCTACCTGGACAGGGGGTATGGCTACACCTTC.

The chain employs TRBV5-1 and TRBJ2-3, with 8 bases identical to TRBD2. This CDR3 is built from 13 residues. Germline values: CDR1 SGHRS, CDR2 YFSETQ. V was clipped by 8 bases and J by 5 bases; unmatched bases: 7. As DNA, the CDR3 is TGCGCCAGTTCTAGCGGGTGGGAAGATACGCAGTATTTT. It codes for CASSSGWEDTQYF.

The chain carries TRBV11-2 and TRBJ2-5, with D unclear. The germline CDR1 and CDR2 sequences are SGHAT and FQNNGV. The CDR3 contains 12 residues. Trimming took off 5 bases at V and 5 bases at J, with 9 bases between the two ends. CDR3 in DNA: TGTGCCAGCAGCCGCATATTGGAGACCCAGTACTTC. This sequence encodes CASSRILETQYF.

The V call is TRBV7-9, the J call TRBJ1-1; 7 nucleotides line up with TRBD1. The junction had 10 bases not matched to a gene; V was cut back by 5 bases and J by 1 base. The CDR3 runs to 16 residues. CDR1 is SEHNR and CDR2 is FQNEAQ in the germline V gene (reference sequence). The CDR3 reads CASSLRSWTGNTEAFF. CDR3 bases: TGTGCCAGCAGCCTCCGGTCATGGACAGGGAACACTGAAGCTTTCTTT.

The rearrangement uses TRBV7-9 and TRBJ2-7, with 11 nucleotides matching TRBD2. Germline values: CDR1 SEHNR, CDR2 FQNEAQ (reference sequence). The CDR3 contains 13 residues. V shed 8 bases and J 4 bases; nucleotides not matched to a gene: 4. The CDR3 region has the DNA TGTGCCAGCGGGGCTAGCGGGGGGTACGAGCAGTACTTC. Amino acids: CASGASGGYEQYF.

Concerning this clone: In the same sample, other DNA sequences code for this CDR3. The rearrangement uses TRBV29-1 and TRBJ2-3; D call uncertain. Per the germline V gene, CDR1 is SQVTM and CDR2 is ANQGSEA. The CDR3 is 13 amino acids. The ends were cut back, 4 bases at V and 3 bases at J, with 11 bases in the middle. CDR3 sequence (DNA): TGCAGCGTTGGAAGGGATTCAACAGATACGCAGTATTTT. Protein product: CSVGRDSTDTQYF.

This sequence joins TRBV11-2 and TRBJ2-2; D not resolved. Trimming shortened V by 7 bases and J by 8 bases, and 14 bases separated the two germline ends. In germline, CDR1 is SGHAT, CDR2 FQNNGV. The CDR3 runs 13 residues. CDR3 sequence reads: CASTPRLTGELFF. Here the CDR3 DNA reads TGTGCCAGCACCCCACGACTCACGGGGGAGCTGTTTTTT.

The chain links TRBV4-3 to TRBJ2-1, with D perhaps assigned TRBD1 or TRBD2 (6 bases each). The V end was cut by 0 bases, the J end by 9 bases, with 12 bases between. CDR3 length: 14 residues. The germline gives CDR1 LGHNA, CDR2 YSLEER. This chain's CDR3 is CASSQDGGLGEQFF. As DNA, the CDR3 is TGCGCCAGCAGCCAAGACGGGGGCCTAGGTGAGCAGTTCTTC.

Notes on this clone: The sample has other DNA sequences that encode this CDR3 too. V gene TRBV7-9 combines with J gene TRBJ2-3, with D unresolved. CDR3 length: 13 amino acids. The V gene lost 1 base and the J gene lost 4 bases, with 6 bases spanning the gap. Per germline, CDR1 SEHNR and CDR2 FQNEAQ (reference sequence). The CDR3 sequence is CASSLGSADTQYF. The CDR3 DNA reads as TGTGCCAGCAGCTTAGGTTCCGCAGATACGCAGTATTTT.

This clone appeared a single time. The chain is built from TRBV29-1 and TRBJ2-7; TRBD1 might be the D (6 bases). CDR1 is SQVTM, CDR2 ANQGSEA, per germline. The CDR3 has 14 amino acids. The germline V and J ends were trimmed by 0 bases and 7 bases, with 16 bases remaining between them. The CDR3 loop is CSVEEPALRGEQYF. CDR3 DNA sequence: TGCAGCGTTGAAGAACCGGCGTTAAGGGGGGAGCAGTACTTC.

This chain uses TRBV7-2 with TRBJ1-5; no definite D call. The CDR3 covers 12 residues. From germline, CDR1 is SGHTA and CDR2 FQGNSA. V gave up 3 bases and J gave up 6 bases, with 6 bases separating them. For the CDR3, the DNA is TGTGCCAGCAGCTTTTCGTCTCAGCCCCAGCATTTT. It translates to CASSFSSQPQHF.

The rearrangement links TRBV6-5 to TRBJ2-5; 7 nucleotides match TRBD2. Germline V gene sequence: CDR1 MNHEY, CDR2 SVGAGI. With V trimmed by 5 bases and J by 4 bases, 10 bases remained unmatched. CDR3 length equals 15 residues. The DNA of the CDR3 is TGTGCCAGCAGTCCCCGGAGGGGCGGGGGAGAGACCCAGTACTTC. Translation gives CASSPRRGGGETQYF.

This clone was seen only once. The CDR3 sequence: CASSPTGQEHNEQFF. DNA of the CDR3: TGTGCCAGCAGCCCCACTGGGCAAGAACACAATGAGCAGTTCTTC. The rearrangement links TRBV7-6 to TRBJ2-1; D is undetermined. Germline CDR1 is SGHVS and CDR2 is FNYEAQ. The CDR3 is made up of 15 amino acids. Trimming removed 5 bases at V and 5 bases at J, with 16 bases between.

The rearrangement joins TRBV30 to TRBJ2-1, with 8 bases aligning to TRBD2. J lost 0 bases, V lost 0 bases, and 4 bases had no gene match. CDR3 length: 16 residues. Germline V gives CDR1 GTSNPN, CDR2 SVGIG (reference sequence). In DNA form, the CDR3 reads TGTGCCTGGAGTGTACGACGGGGGGGCTCCTACAATGAGCAGTTCTTC. It specifies CAWSVRRGGSYNEQFF.

To note about this clone: The junction differs from germline at one of its ends, possibly a read error. The J gene is TRBJ2-7, the V gene TRBV5-1; possible D gene TRBD1, 6 bases. The CDR3 sequence is 15 residues long. Germline V gives CDR1 SGHRS, CDR2 YFSETQ. The CDR3 spells CASSTGQPNSHEQYF. For the CDR3, the DNA is TGCGCCAGCAGCACCGGACAGCCCAACTCCCACGAGCAGTACTTC.

The chain couples TRBV7-2 to TRBJ2-3; the D gene could be TRBD1 or TRBD2 (5 bases each). CDR1 is SGHTA and CDR2 is FQGNSA in the germline V gene. The CDR3 spans 14 residues. Between the trimmed V and J ends, which lost 8 bases and 6 bases, there was a span of 18 bases. CDR3 region: CASGSEGRSDTQYF. The CDR3 DNA is TGTGCCAGCGGGTCCGAGGGACGATCGGATACGCAGTATTTT. The full variable domain, its missing parts supplied by reference TRBV7-2 and TRBJ2-3, is GAGVSQSPSNKVTEKGKDVELRCDPISGHTALYWYRQSLGQGLEFLIYFQGNSAPDKSGLPSDRFSAERTGGSVSTLTIQRTQQEDSAVYLCASGSEGRSDTQYFGPGTRLTVL.

The rearrangement uses TRBV7-9 and TRBJ2-6; 11 bases are shared with TRBD1. The trim removed 8 bases at V and 1 base at J, leaving 13 bases unmatched. The CDR3 is 19 residues long. Germline V gene data show CDR1 as SEHNR and CDR2 as FQNEAQ (reference sequence). CDR3 sequence: CASPDSAGQGASGANVLTF. CDR3 sequence (DNA): TGTGCCAGCCCCGATTCGGCTGGACAGGGGGCTTCTGGGGCCAACGTCCTGACTTTC. Variable domain in full (rest from reference TRBV7-9 and TRBJ2-6): DTGVSQNPRHKITKRGQNVTFRCDPISEHNRLYWYRQTLGQGPEFLTYFQNEAQLEKSRLLSDRFSAERPKGSFSTLEIQRTEQGDSAMYLCASPDSAGQGASGANVLTFGAGSRLTVL.

This clone was picked up a small number of times. The rearrangement joins TRBV4-1 to TRBJ1-1; no reliable D call. The CDR3 extends over 14 amino acids. The germline CDR1 and CDR2 sequences are MGHRA and YSYEKL. V dropped 3 bases and J dropped 4 bases, with 12 bases sitting between them. The CDR3 here is CASSHPGLGTEAFF. The CDR3 coding sequence is TGCGCCAGCAGCCACCCAGGCCTCGGCACTGAAGCTTTCTTT.

The gene calls are TRBV27 and TRBJ1-5; unclear D gene. This CDR3 contains 11 residues. The germline V gene encodes CDR1 MNHEY and CDR2 SMNVEV (reference sequence). V lost 8 bases and J lost 3, with 5 bases in between. The CDR3 here is CASGFNQPQHF. For the CDR3, the DNA is TGTGCCAGCGGATTCAATCAGCCCCAGCATTTT.

The chain recombines TRBV5-1 with TRBJ2-7; tentatively, D is TRBD1 (6 bases). The germline CDR1 and CDR2 sequences are SGHRS and YFSETQ. The V gene lost 4 bases and the J gene lost 4 bases, with 12 bases spanning the gap. The length of the CDR3 is 13 residues. The CDR3 protein is CASSIGQPYEQYF. CDR3 bases: TGCGCCAGCAGCATTGGACAGCCGTACGAGCAGTACTTC. Variable domain in full (rest from reference TRBV5-1 and TRBJ2-7): KAGVTQTPRYLIKTRGQQVTLSCSPISGHRSVSWYQQTPGQGLQFLFEYFSETQRNKGNFPGRFSGRQFSNSRSEMNVSTLELGDSALYLCASSIGQPYEQYFGPGTRLTVT.